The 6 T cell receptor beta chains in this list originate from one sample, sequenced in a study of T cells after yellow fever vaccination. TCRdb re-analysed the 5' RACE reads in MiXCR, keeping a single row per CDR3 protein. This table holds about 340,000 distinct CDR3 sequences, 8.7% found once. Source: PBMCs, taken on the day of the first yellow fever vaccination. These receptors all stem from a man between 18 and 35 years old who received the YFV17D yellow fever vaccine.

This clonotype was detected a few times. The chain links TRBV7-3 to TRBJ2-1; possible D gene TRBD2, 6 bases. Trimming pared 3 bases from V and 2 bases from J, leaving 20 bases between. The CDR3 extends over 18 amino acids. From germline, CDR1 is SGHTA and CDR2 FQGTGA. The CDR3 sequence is CASSFGAVGRGPYNEQFF. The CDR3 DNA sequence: TGTGCCAGCAGCTTCGGAGCGGTGGGGCGGGGCCCCTACAATGAGCAGTTCTTC.

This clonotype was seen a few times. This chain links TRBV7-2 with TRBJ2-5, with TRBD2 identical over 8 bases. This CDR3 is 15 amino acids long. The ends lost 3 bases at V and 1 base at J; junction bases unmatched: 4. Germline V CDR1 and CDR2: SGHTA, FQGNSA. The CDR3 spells CASSFVAGGQETQYF. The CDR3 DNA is TGTGCCAGCAGCTTCGTGGCGGGGGGCCAAGAGACCCAGTACTTC.

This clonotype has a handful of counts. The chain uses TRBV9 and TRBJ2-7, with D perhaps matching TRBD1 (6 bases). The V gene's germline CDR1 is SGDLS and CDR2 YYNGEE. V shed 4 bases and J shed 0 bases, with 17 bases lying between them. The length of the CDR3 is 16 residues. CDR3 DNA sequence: TGTGCCAGCAGCCCCGGTCGAGGACAGAGCTCCTACGAGCAGTACGTC. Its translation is CASSPGRGQSSYEQYV.

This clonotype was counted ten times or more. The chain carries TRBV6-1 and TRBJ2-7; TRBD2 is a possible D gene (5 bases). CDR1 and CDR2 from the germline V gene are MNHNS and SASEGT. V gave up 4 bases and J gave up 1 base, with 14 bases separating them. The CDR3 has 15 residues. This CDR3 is CASSVELVVSYEQYV. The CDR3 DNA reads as TGTGCCAGCAGTGTTGAACTAGTTGTGTCCTACGAGCAGTACGTC.

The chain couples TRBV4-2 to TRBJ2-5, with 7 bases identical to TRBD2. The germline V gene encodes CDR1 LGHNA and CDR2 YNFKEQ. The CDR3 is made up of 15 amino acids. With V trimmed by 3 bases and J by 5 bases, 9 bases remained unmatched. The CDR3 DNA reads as TGTGCCAGCAGCCAGAAAACCGGGACTAAGGAGACCCAGTACTTC. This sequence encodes CASSQKTGTKETQYF.

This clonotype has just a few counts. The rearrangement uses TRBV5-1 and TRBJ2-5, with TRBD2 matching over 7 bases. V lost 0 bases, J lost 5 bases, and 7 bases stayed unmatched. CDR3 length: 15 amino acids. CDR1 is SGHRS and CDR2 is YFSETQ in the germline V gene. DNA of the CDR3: TGCGCCAGCAGCTTGGAGGGGAGGGCTCCGGAGACCCAGTACTTC. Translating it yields CASSLEGRAPETQYF.